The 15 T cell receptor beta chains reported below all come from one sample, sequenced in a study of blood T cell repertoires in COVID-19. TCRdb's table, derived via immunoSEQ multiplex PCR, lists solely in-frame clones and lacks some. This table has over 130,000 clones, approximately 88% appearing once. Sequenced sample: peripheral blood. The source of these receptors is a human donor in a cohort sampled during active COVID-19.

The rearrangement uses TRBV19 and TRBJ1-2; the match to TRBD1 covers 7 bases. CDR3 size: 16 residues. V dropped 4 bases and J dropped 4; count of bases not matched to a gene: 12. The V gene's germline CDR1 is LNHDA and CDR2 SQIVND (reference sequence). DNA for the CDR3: TGTGCCAGTAGTACCATCGACAGGGTGGTTTTCTATGGCTACACCTTC. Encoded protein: CASSTIDRVVFYGYTF.

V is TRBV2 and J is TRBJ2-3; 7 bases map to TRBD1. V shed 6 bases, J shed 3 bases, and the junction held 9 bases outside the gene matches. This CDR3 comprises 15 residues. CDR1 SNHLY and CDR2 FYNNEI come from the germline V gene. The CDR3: CASRRDSEKTDTQYF. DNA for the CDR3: TGTGCCAGCAGACGGGACAGCGAAAAAACAGATACGCAGTATTTT.

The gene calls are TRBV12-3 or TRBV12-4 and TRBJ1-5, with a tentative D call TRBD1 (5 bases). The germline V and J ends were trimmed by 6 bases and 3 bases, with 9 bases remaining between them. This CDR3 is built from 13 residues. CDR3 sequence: CASSPGYNQPQHF. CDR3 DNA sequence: TGTGCCAGCAGCCCAGGGTACAATCAGCCCCAGCATTTT.

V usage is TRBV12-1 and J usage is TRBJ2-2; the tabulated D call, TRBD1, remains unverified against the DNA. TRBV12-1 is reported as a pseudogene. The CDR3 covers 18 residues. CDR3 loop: CASSLKADRTPNTGELFF. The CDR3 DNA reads TGTGCCAGCAGCTTGAAGGCGGACAGAACACCGAACACCGGGGAGCTGTTTTTT.

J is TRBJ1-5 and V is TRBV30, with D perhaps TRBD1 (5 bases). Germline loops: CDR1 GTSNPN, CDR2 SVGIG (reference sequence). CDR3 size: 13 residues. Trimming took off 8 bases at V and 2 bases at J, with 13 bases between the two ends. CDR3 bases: TGTGCCATTTCCGCGGGGGGCAATCAGCCCCAGCATTTT. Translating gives CAISAGGNQPQHF. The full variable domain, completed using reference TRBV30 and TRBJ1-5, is SQTIHQWPATLVQPVGSPLSLECTVEGTSNPNLYWYRQAAGRGLQLLFYSVGIGQISSEVPQNLSASRPQDRQFILSSKKLLLSDSGFYLCAISAGGNQPQHFGDGTRLSIL.

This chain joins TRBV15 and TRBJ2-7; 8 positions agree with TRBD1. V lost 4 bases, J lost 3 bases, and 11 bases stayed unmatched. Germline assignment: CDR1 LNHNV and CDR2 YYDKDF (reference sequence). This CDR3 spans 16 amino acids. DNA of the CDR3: TGTGCCACCAGCACAGGGACAGGTAGTAGGTACTACGAGCAGTACTTC. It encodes CATSTGTGSRYYEQYF.

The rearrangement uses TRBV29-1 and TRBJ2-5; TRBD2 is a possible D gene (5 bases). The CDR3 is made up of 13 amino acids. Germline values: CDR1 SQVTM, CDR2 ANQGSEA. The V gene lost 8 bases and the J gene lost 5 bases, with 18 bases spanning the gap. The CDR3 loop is CSSGMGRWETQYF. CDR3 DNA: TGCAGCTCCGGGATGGGCAGATGGGAGACCCAGTACTTC.

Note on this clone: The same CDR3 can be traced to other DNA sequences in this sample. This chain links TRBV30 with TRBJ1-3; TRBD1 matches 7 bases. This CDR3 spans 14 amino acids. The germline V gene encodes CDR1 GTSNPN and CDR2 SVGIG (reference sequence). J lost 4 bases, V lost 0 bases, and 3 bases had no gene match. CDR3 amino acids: CAWSVGTVGNTIYF. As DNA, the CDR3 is TGTGCCTGGAGTGTTGGGACAGTAGGAAACACCATATATTTT. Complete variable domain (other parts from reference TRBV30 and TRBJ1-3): SQTIHQWPATLVQPVGSPLSLECTVEGTSNPNLYWYRQAAGRGLQLLFYSVGIGQISSEVPQNLSASRPQDRQFILSSKKLLLSDSGFYLCAWSVGTVGNTIYFGEGSWLTVV.

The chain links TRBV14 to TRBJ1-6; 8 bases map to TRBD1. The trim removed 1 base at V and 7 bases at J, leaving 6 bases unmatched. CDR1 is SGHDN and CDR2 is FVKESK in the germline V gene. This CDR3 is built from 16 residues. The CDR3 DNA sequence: TGTGCCAGCAGCCAAGCCCCAGGGGGCGCGAATTCACCCCTCCACTTT. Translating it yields CASSQAPGGANSPLHF.

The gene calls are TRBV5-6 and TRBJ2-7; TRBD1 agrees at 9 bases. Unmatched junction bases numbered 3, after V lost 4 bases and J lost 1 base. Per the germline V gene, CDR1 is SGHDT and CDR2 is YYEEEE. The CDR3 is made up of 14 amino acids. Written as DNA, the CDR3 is TGTGCCAGCAGCAAGGGACAGGGTTCCTACGAGCAGTACTTC. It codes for CASSKGQGSYEQYF.

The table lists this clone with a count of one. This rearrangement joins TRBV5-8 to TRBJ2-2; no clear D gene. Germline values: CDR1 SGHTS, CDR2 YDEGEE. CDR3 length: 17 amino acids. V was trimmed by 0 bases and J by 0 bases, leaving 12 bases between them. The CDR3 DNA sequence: TGTGCCAGCAGCTTGGGGCTGGGCCCAGCGAACACCGGGGAGCTGTTTTTT. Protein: CASSLGLGPANTGELFF.

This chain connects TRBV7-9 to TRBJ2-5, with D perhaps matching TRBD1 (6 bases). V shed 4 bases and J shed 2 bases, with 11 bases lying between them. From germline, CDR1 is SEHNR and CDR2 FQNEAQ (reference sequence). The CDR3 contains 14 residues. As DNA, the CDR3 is TGTGCCAGCAGCTACGGGACACTTCAAGAGACCCAGTACTTC. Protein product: CASSYGTLQETQYF.

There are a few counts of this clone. The CDR3 DNA sequence: TGTGCCAGCAACTTAGGGGGGGCGCTTCTGGCCGGGGAGCTGTTTTTT. Amino acids: CASNLGGALLAGELFF. The chain combines TRBV5-4 with TRBJ2-2; D is possibly TRBD2 (7 bases). The germline V gene has CDR1 SGHNT and CDR2 YYREEE (reference sequence). V lost 6 bases and J lost 6, with 21 bases in between. This CDR3 contains 16 residues.

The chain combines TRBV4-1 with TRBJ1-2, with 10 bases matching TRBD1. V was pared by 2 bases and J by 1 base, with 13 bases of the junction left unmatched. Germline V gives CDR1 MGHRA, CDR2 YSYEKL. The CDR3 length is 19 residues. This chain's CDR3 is CASSQLWARGTGVNYGYTF. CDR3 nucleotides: TGCGCCAGCAGCCAATTATGGGCCCGGGGGACAGGGGTTAACTATGGCTACACCTTC.

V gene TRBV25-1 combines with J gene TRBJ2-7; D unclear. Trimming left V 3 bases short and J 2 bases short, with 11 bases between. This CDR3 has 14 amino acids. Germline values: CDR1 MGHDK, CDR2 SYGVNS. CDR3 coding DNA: TGTGCCAGCAGTGACAAGACTCGCACCTACGAGCAGTACTTC. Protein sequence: CASSDKTRTYEQYF.